The 5 T cell receptor beta chains reported below all come from one sample, sequenced in a study of blood T cell repertoires in COVID-19. Method: immunoSEQ multiplex PCR; TCRdb's copy keeps in-frame clones and lacks some. There are 200,000 to 300,000 clones in the sample; 75% to 90% occur only once, and just under 2% lies in the top ten. Sequencing was performed on peripheral blood. These receptors all come from a man aged 25-40 years with active or convalescent COVID-19.

J is TRBJ1-3 and V is TRBV29-1; D remains ambiguous. Germline lookup yields CDR1 SQVTM and CDR2 ANQGSEA. This CDR3 has 12 amino acids. V lost 0 bases, J lost 6 bases, and 6 bases lay in between. The CDR3 loop is CSVEDPVNTIYF. CDR3 bases: TGCAGCGTTGAAGATCCGGTAAACACCATATATTTT.

The rearrangement links TRBV30 to TRBJ2-3, with TRBD2 identical over 8 bases. Germline CDR1 is GTSNPN and CDR2 is SVGIG (reference sequence). The length of the CDR3 is 15 residues. The junction had 8 bases not matched to a gene; V was cut back by 0 bases and J by 6 bases. CDR3 nucleotides: TGTGCCTGGAGTGTACACTCGGGAGGGCGGGATACGCAGTATTTT. Translated, it gives CAWSVHSGGRDTQYF.

This clone came up a few times. This rearrangement joins TRBV9 to TRBJ1-1; 8 positions match TRBD1. Germline loops: CDR1 SGDLS, CDR2 YYNGEE. V shed 3 bases, J shed 0 bases, and the junction held 7 bases outside the gene matches. This CDR3 has 16 residues. The CDR3 reads CASSGPTGAVNTEAFF. Written as DNA, the CDR3 is TGTGCCAGCAGCGGGCCGACAGGGGCCGTGAACACTGAAGCTTTCTTT.

The gene calls are TRBV15 and TRBJ1-3; D remains unclear. This CDR3 has 16 amino acids. Looked up from germline, CDR1 is LNHNV and CDR2 is YYDKDF (reference sequence). V lost 0 bases and J 0 bases, leaving 9 bases between the germline ends. The CDR3 spells CATSRDRLSSGNTIYF. In nucleotides, the CDR3 is TGTGCCACCAGCAGAGATCGTCTGAGCTCTGGAAACACCATATATTTT.

The rearrangement links TRBV5-5 to TRBJ2-7; tentative D call: TRBD1 (5 bases). Germline V gene lookup returns CDR1 SGHKS and CDR2 YYEKEE (reference sequence). The V end lost 5 bases, the J end lost 2 bases, and 11 bases lay between the germline ends. The CDR3 has 13 residues. CDR3 residues: CASSPRAAYEQYF. CDR3 nucleotide sequence: TGTGCCAGCAGTCCCAGGGCCGCCTACGAGCAGTACTTC.